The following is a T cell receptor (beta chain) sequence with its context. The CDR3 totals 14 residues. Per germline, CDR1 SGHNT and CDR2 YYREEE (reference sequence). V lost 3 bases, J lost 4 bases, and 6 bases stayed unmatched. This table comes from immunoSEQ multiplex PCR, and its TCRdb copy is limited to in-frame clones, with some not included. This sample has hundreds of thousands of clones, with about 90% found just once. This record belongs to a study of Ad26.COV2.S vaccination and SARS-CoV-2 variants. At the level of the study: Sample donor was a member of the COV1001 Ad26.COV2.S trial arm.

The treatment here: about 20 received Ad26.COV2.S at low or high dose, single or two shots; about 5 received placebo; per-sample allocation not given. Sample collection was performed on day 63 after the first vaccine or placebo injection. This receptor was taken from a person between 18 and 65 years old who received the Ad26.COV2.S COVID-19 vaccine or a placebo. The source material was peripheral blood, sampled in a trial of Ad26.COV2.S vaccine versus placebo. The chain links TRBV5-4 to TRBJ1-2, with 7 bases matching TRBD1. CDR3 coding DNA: TGTGCCAGCAGCTCCCCCGGGACAGCCTATGGCTACACCTTC. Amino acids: CASSSPGTAYGYTF.